The rows below give T cell receptor beta chains drawn from one sample of a study of tumor and adjacent non-tumor tissue in lung cancer. TCRdb re-called the multiplex PCR reads through MiXCR, storing one row per CDR3 protein. Among about 200,000 distinct CDR3 sequences listed, roughly 70% were seen once. Source material: lung tumor tissue. The receptor source for this set is a man aged 60 to 69 with non-small cell lung cancer. Each CDR3 is given with its conserved first and last residue. D genes are given only for firm matches. Part of the rows lack a size; the others show once, few, many or a class for expanded clones.

V	D	J	size	CDR3	DNA
TRBV6-5	NA	TRBJ1-4	NA	CASMDSDVNEKLFF	TGTGCCAGCATGGACAGTGACGTTAATGAAAAACTGTTTTTT
TRBV28	TRBD2	TRBJ2-3	NA	CASSLAGGSTDTQYF	TGTGCCAGCAGTCTAGCGGGGGGGAGCACAGATACGCAGTATTTT
TRBV7-3	NA	TRBJ2-2	NA	CASSPRRTVNTGELSF	TGTGCCAGCAGCCCCAGGAGAACAGTAAACACCGGGGAGCTGTCTTTT
TRBV20-1	TRBD2	TRBJ2-5	NA	CSARNGGLGEAQYF	TGCAGTGCTAGAAATGGGGGACTAGGGGAGGCCCAGTACTTC
TRBV6-2/TRBV6-3	TRBD1	TRBJ1-6	NA	CASSGSGTVNSPLHF	TGTGCCAGCAGTGGGAGCGGGACAGTGAATTCACCCCTCCACTTT
TRBV11-2	TRBD1	TRBJ2-7	NA	CASCPSTGPSYAQYF	TGTGCCAGCTGCCCGTCGACAGGGCCCTCCTACGCGCAGTACTTC
TRBV20-1	NA	TRBJ1-3	once	CSARLLSPSISRNTIYF	TGCAGTGCTAGGTTGCTTTCACCGAGTATTTCTAGAAACACCATATATTTT
TRBV6-5	NA	TRBJ2-7	NA	CTCSPMWGGRYEQYF	TGTACCTGCAGTCCTATGTGGGGGGGCCGCTACGAGCAGTACTTC
TRBV20-1	NA	TRBJ1-1	NA	CSANPEVETFF	TGCAGTGCTAACCCCGAGGTAGAGACTTTCTTT
TRBV5-5	NA	TRBJ2-1	NA	CASSLAGTSHNEQFF	TGTGCCAGCAGCTTGGCCGGGACCTCGCACAATGAGCAGTTCTTC
TRBV20-1	NA	TRBJ1-5	once	CSASGGAGNQPQHF	TGCAGTGCTAGTGGGGGGGCAGGCAATCAGCCCCAGCATTTT
TRBV5-1	TRBD2	TRBJ2-1	NA	CASRTSWGASYNEQFF	TGCGCCAGTCGGACTAGCTGGGGGGCCTCCTACAATGAGCAGTTCTTC
TRBV11-2	TRBD1	TRBJ1-4	many	CASSFRGTTNEKLFF	TGTGCCAGCAGCTTCAGGGGGACAACTAATGAAAAACTGTTTTTT
TRBV20-1	NA	TRBJ2-5	NA	CSATTDRSRETQYF	TGTAGTGCGACGACCGATAGGAGTCGAGAGACCCAGTACTTC
TRBV20-1	NA	TRBJ2-7	NA	CSARAHFDPSSRNLAYEQYF	TGCAGTGCTAGAGCCCATTTCGACCCATCTAGCAGGAACTTGGCATACGAGCAGTACTTC
TRBV2	TRBD1	TRBJ2-7	NA	CACNTGGSPYEQYF	TGTGCCTGCAACACAGGGGGCTCCCCCTACGAGCAGTACTTC
TRBV4-1	NA	TRBJ2-2	once	CASSQSLGVTSGELFF	TGCGCCAGCAGCCAATCTCTGGGGGTGACGAGCGGGGAGCTGTTTTTT
TRBV5-5	NA	TRBJ1-5	NA	CASSLTLNHGLTQHF	TGTGCCAGCAGCTTGACCCTGAATCATGGTCTTACGCAGCATTTT
TRBV20-1	TRBD1	TRBJ1-6	NA	CSARDKTGTYNSSLHF	TGCAGTGCTAGAGACAAGACAGGGACCTATAATTCATCCCTCCACTTT
TRBV5-1	NA	TRBJ1-1	NA	CASSLAGGGTEAFF	TGCGCCAGCAGCTTGGCCGGAGGGGGCACTGAAGCTTTCTTT
TRBV20-1	NA	TRBJ2-3	NA	CSARWPEIIDTQYF	TGCAGTGCTAGGTGGCCAGAAATCATAGATACGCAGTATTTT
TRBV12-3/TRBV12-4	TRBD2	TRBJ2-5	few	CASRLGLDSQTQYF	TGTGCCTCCCGACTGGGACTAGATTCTCAGACCCAGTACTTC
TRBV4-1	TRBD1	TRBJ2-6	few	CASSRIGQGTSGANVLTF	TGCGCCAGCAGCCGTATCGGACAGGGAACCTCTGGGGCCAACGTCCTGACTTTC
TRBV13	NA	TRBJ2-3	NA	CANSFGDTQYF	TGTGCCAACAGCTTTGGGGATACGCAGTATTTT
TRBV6-2/TRBV6-3	NA	TRBJ2-3	NA	CPSRGLVLSDTQYF	TGTCCCAGCAGGGGTCTGGTATTGTCGGATACGCAGTATTTT
TRBV9	TRBD2	TRBJ2-3	NA	CASSIARGGTDTQYF	TGTGCCAGCAGCATAGCCCGCGGGGGGACAGATACGCAGTATTTT
TRBV13	TRBD2	TRBJ2-7	NA	CANSLGPRGGGTYEQYF	TGTGCCAACAGCTTAGGCCCACGGGGCGGGGGTACCTACGAGCAGTACTTC
TRBV4-1	NA	TRBJ2-4	NA	CASSQIDRSSGKNIQYF	TGCGCCAGCAGCCAAATCGACAGGTCTAGTGGCAAAAACATTCAGTACTTC
TRBV29-1	TRBD1	TRBJ2-3	few	CSIVPWDRITDTQYF	TGCAGCATTGTCCCCTGGGACAGAATCACAGATACGCAGTATTTT
TRBV11-1	NA	TRBJ2-5	NA	CASSLAWGLVQETQYF	TGTGCCAGCAGCTTAGCTTGGGGGCTAGTCCAAGAGACCCAGTACTTC